Listed here is a single T cell receptor (beta chain). From RNA transcripts, TCR beta CDR3 regions were amplified. The TCR CDR3 first-round RT-PCR relied on the HTBI primer set. TCRdb processed the multiplex PCR reads anew with MiXCR; each CDR3 protein has one entry. The repertoire holds about 380,000 distinct CDR3 sequences, with about 18% as singletons. These data belong to a study of T cells in Graves' hyperthyroidism and ophthalmopathy. The germline CDR1 and CDR2 sequences are KGHDR and SFDVKD. Trimming removed 6 bases from V and 8 bases from J, with 13 bases in between. This CDR3 comprises 13 residues.

This chain joins TRBV24-1 and TRBJ2-4; D remains unclear. The clonotype comes from a man in his late teens or twenties with Graves' ophthalmopathy. Sequenced: blood. For the CDR3, the DNA is TGTGCCACCAGTAAAGTTTCAGGAGACATTCAGTACTTC. Translation gives CATSKVSGDIQYF.